This T cell receptor (beta chain) was identified in a study of Ad26.COV2.S vaccination and SARS-CoV-2 variants. Germline CDR1 is MGHDK and CDR2 is SYGVNS. This CDR3 comprises 15 residues. Trimming shortened V by 2 bases and J by 4 bases, and 14 bases separated the two germline ends. Sequencing used immunoSEQ multiplex PCR; TCRdb keeps in-frame clones, though not all of them. The sample includes some 410,000 clones, 92% of them seen just once. Treatment: around 19 received Ad26.COV2.S at low or high dose, single or two shots; about 5 received placebo; per-sample allocation not given. Collection of the samples took place on day 63 after the first injection of vaccine or placebo.

Sequencing used peripheral blood, obtained in a trial of Ad26.COV2.S vaccine versus placebo. The gene calls are TRBV25-1 and TRBJ1-1, with D perhaps TRBD1 (5 bases). This receptor was identified in a person aged 18-65 years who received the Ad26.COV2.S COVID-19 vaccine or a placebo. DNA of the CDR3: TGTGCCAGCAGTGAACACACAGGTTGGAGCACTGAAGCTTTCTTT. As protein: CASSEHTGWSTEAFF.